This T cell receptor beta chain was observed in a study of T cells in narcolepsy. General study points: Same-patient CSF and blood CD4+ T cell clonotypes included HCRT-specific and TRIB2-specific autoreactive ones. Autoreactive clone sequences were missing from some blood memory CD4+ repertoires. Reportedly, autoreactive clonotypes were serially detected in patients' blood but not controls'.

Details on this clone: No antigen is known for it.

V was clipped by 6 bases and J by 3 bases; unmatched bases: 5. This CDR3 contains 14 residues. The germline V gene has CDR1 MNHNS and CDR2 SASEGT. Sequencing used immunoSEQ multiplex PCR; TCRdb keeps in-frame clones, though not all of them. The table records about 40,000 clones, around 88% of them present only once. This sequence joins TRBV6-1 and TRBJ1-5; 7 bases line up with TRBD1. The source material was CD45RA- memory CD4+ T cells from PBMCs. This TCR came from a human donor with narcolepsy. The CDR3 sequence is CASSKGQSNQPQHF. The CDR3 DNA reads as TGTGCCAGCAGCAAGGGACAGTCCAATCAGCCCCAGCATTTT.